Detailed here is one T cell receptor beta chain. Its antigen remains undetermined. Base qualities are not provided; no much larger clone lies one nucleotide away. These data are taken from a study of response to subunit inactivated influenza vaccine (dated by TCRdb to between 2018 and 2020). In the study overall: The study used deep quantitative T cell receptor repertoire profiling to track responses to a trivalent subunit inactivated influenza vaccine.

Findings and caveats that apply to the study as a whole: The authors suggested that each seasonal influenza vaccination may recruit only a limited number of new T cells.

Trimming takes 4 bases from V and 3 bases from J, and the germline ends sit 12 bases apart. The CDR3 numbers 14 residues from cysteine through phenylalanine. Only the CDR3 region is kept as DNA, spanning 42 bases read in frame from base 1. Looking up the germline V gene (reference sequence) yields CDR1 LNHDA and CDR2 SQIVND. Library preparation was by RT-PCR. The sequencer listed for this sample is Illumina HiSeq 2500. Through fastp at Q25 and MiXCR, TCRdb rebuilt clones from the public reads, retaining in-frame beta chains. Each entry is one CDR3 protein sequence, shown with its most common DNA and genes. In all, the sample holds 650,000 to 850,000 distinct CDR3 sequences, and around 14% of those were seen once. The top ten hold less than 9% of the sample.

The V and J genes are TRBV19 and TRBJ1-1; the D gene is perhaps TRBD1, on 5 matching bases. This receptor was taken from a man aged 45 to 65 who received an inactivated influenza vaccine. Donor details come from another sample of the same person, matched by shared clones. The sample consisted of PBMCs from blood, taken less than 15 days before vaccination. The DNA sequence is as follows: TGTGCCAGTAGTAAACCCAGGGAATACACTGAAGCTTTCTTT. This codes for CASSKPREYTEAFF.